This is a list of T cell receptor beta chains from one sample in a study of PD-1 blockade in mismatch repair-deficient tumors. Here immunoSEQ multiplex PCR was the method, and the copy in TCRdb shows in-frame clones only, minus some. The sample has about 84,000 clones, over 70% seen once; the top ten hold roughly 2.6%. Sequencing used peripheral blood, obtained 12 weeks after starting pembrolizumab. These TCRs come from an adult with mismatch repair-deficient cancer. Each CDR3 is given with its conserved first and last residue. A D gene is named only where the DNA matches it firmly. Clone sizes are given selectively: once, few, many, or a class where the clone is expanded.

j_call d_call v_call clone_size cdr3_aa cdr3_nt
TRBJ1-4 - TRBV27 - CASTPRRGGEKLFF TGTGCCAGCACCCCGCGTAGGGGAGGAGAAAAACTGTTTTTT
TRBJ2-5 TRBD1 TRBV7-2 - CASSLKGGGQETQYF TGTGCCAGCAGCTTGAAAGGGGGCGGCCAAGAGACCCAGTACTTC
TRBJ1-1 - TRBV11-3 - CASSPDSFMNTEAFF TGTGCCAGCAGCCCCGACAGCTTCATGAACACTGAAGCTTTCTTT
TRBJ2-7 TRBD1 TRBV18 - CASSPGTGSGEQYF TGTGCCAGCTCACCGGGGACAGGGTCAGGGGAGCAGTACTTC
TRBJ2-7 - TRBV19 - CASSQSADTYEQYF TGTGCCAGTAGTCAGAGCGCGGACACCTACGAGCAGTACTTC
TRBJ2-4 - TRBV5-4 many CASSSDRLGAKNIQYF TGTGCCAGCAGTTCAGACAGGCTGGGAGCCAAAAACATTCAGTACTTC
TRBJ2-7 TRBD2 TRBV19 - CASGGLSSGSYEQYF TGTGCCAGCGGCGGTCTTAGTAGCGGGAGCTACGAGCAGTACTTC
TRBJ2-7 - TRBV11-3 - CASSLDRDSLAYEQYF TGTGCCAGCAGCTTAGATCGGGACTCCTTAGCCTACGAGCAGTACTTC
TRBJ1-1 TRBD1 TRBV29-1 - CSAPGQKNTEAFF TGCAGCGCCCCGGGACAGAAGAACACTGAAGCTTTCTTT
TRBJ2-3 TRBD2 TRBV2 - CASSEALGTSGFPSTDTQYF TGTGCCAGCAGTGAAGCGCTCGGGACTAGCGGTTTCCCTAGCACAGATACGCAGTATTTT
TRBJ2-5 TRBD2 TRBV18 - CASSGLAGLTYRETQYF TGTGCCAGCTCCGGTCTAGCGGGATTAACCTATCGAGAGACCCAGTACTTC
TRBJ2-3 - TRBV5-4 - CASSLDAGADTQYF TGTGCCAGCAGCTTGGATGCTGGGGCGGATACGCAGTATTTT